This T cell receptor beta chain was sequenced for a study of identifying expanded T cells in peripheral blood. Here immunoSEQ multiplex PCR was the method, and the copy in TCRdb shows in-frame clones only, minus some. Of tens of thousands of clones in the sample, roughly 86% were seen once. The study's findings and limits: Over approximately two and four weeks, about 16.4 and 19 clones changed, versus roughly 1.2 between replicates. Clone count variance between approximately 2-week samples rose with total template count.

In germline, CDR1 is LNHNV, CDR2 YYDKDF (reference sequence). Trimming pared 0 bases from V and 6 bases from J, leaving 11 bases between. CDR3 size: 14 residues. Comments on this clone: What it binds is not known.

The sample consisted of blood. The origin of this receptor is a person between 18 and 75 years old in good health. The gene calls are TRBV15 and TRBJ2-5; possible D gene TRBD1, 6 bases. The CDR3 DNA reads TGTGCCACCAGCAGAGATGCGCAGGGGAAGACCCAGTACTTC. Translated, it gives CATSRDAQGKTQYF.